Detailed here is one TCR beta chain. The data were obtained in a study of shared clonotypes between healthy human individuals. The repertoire was sequenced with immunoSEQ multiplex PCR; TCRdb's copy has only in-frame clones and lacks some. Of more than 2,000,000 clones listed, just over 90% are singletons. Partitioning of CD4+ cells yielded a CD45RA+ naive subset and a CD45RA-negative memory subset. V was cut by 6 bases and J by 3 bases, with 10 bases left in between. The CDR3 totals 13 residues. Germline CDR1 and CDR2: MDHEN and SYDVKM. Specimen: naive CD4+ T cells from PBMCs. Subset given: CD45RA+ positively selected. The genes are TRBV28 and TRBJ2-3; possibly TRBD2 for D (6 bases). The source of this sequence is a man younger than 30 in good health. Some clones in this sample may be carry-over from other donors' samples. As DNA, the CDR3 is TGTGCCAGCAGCCGGGACTTGACAGATACGCAGTATTTT. Amino acid sequence: CASSRDLTDTQYF.